Detailed here is one T cell receptor beta chain. Only in-frame clones appear in the TCRdb table, and some are missing; sequencing was by immunoSEQ multiplex PCR. Seen here are 140,000 to 150,000 clones, about 83% observed once, and the top ten hold almost 6%. The data originate from a study of blood T cell repertoires in COVID-19. Across the whole study: Sites across the United States, Italy and Spain contributed samples from acute and convalescent COVID-19.

Germline CDR1 and CDR2: SGHNT and YYREEE (reference sequence). There are 13 residues in the CDR3. Trimming took 0 bases from V and 8 from J, leaving 11 bases between them. Enrolled through a virtual design, the participants were between roughly 18 and 95 years of age and came from 24 US areas. Participants reported their clinical history, and cohort assignment relied on those reports. Each exposed participant met a COVID-19 case in the 2 weeks preceding study entry. Sequenced sample: PBMCs or T cells enriched from blood (not recorded which). The J gene is TRBJ1-2, the V gene TRBV5-4; a weak D match, TRBD1 (5 bases). The clonotype was recovered from a woman in her fifties or sixties who had been exposed to COVID-19. In DNA, the CDR3 is TGTGCCAGCAGCTTGGTAGGGGTGGGCGGCTACACCTTC. Amino acid sequence: CASSLVGVGGYTF.